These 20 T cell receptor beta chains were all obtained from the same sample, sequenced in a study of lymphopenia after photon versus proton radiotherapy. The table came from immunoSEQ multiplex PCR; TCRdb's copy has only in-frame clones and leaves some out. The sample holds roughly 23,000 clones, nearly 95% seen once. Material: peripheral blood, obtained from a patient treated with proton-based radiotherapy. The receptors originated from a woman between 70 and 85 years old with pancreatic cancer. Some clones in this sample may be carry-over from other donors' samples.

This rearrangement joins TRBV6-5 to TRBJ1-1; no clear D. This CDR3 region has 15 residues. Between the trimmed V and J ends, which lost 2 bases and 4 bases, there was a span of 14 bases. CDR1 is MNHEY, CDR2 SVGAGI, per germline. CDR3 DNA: TGTGCCAGCAGTTACGCGGGTGGCGAGGGCACTGAAGCTTTCTTT. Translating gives CASSYAGGEGTEAFF.

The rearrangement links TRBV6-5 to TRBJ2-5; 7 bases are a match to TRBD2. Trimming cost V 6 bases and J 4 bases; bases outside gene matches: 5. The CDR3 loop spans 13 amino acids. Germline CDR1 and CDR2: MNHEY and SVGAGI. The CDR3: CASRQTSRETQYF. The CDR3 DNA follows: TGTGCCAGCAGACAGACTAGCCGAGAGACCCAGTACTTC.

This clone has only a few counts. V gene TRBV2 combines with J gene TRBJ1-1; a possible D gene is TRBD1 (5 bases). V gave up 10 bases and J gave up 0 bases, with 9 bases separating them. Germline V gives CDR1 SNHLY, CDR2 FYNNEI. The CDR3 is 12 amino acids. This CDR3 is CATGTVNTEAFF. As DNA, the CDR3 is TGTGCCACAGGGACGGTGAACACTGAAGCTTTCTTT.

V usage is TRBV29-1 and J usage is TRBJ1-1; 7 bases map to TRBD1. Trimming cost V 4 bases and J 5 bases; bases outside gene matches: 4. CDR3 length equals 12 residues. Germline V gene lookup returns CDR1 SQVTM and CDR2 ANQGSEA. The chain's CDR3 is CSVGDRETEAFF. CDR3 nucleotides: TGCAGCGTTGGTGACAGGGAAACTGAAGCTTTCTTT.

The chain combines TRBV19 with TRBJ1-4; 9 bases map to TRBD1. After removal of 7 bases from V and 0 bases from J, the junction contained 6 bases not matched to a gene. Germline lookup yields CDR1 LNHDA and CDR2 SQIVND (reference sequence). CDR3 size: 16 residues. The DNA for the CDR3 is TGTGCCAGTACGGAGACAGGGGGTGCAACTAATGAAAAACTGTTTTTT. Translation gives CASTETGGATNEKLFF.

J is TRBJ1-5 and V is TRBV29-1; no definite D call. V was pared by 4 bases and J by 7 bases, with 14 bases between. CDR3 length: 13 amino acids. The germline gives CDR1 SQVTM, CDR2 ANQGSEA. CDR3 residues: CSVGINQEQPQHF. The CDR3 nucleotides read TGCAGCGTTGGCATTAACCAGGAGCAGCCCCAGCATTTT.

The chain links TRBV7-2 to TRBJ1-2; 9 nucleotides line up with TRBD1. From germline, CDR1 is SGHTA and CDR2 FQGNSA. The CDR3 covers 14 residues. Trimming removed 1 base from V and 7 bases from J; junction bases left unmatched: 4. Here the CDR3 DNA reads TGTGCCAGCAGCTTAGTGGGGACAGGGTTTGGCTACACCTTC. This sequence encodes CASSLVGTGFGYTF.

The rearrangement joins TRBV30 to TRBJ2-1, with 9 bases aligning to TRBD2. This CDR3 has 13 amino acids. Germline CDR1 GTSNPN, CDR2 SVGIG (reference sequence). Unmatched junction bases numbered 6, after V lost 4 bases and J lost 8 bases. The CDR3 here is CAWMGLAGHEQFF. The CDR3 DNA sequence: TGTGCCTGGATGGGTCTAGCGGGACATGAGCAGTTCTTC.

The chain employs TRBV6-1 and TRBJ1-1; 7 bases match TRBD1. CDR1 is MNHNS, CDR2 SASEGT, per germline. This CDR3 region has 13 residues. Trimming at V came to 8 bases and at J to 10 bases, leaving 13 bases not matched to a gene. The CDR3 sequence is CASVQTSQGSAFF. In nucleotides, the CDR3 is TGTGCCAGCGTACAAACTTCACAGGGGTCAGCTTTCTTT.

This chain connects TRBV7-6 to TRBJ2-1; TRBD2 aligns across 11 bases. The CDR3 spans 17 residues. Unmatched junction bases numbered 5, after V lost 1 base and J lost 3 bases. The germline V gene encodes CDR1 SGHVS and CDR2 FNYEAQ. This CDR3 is CASSLETSGSRYNEQFF. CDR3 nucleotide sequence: TGTGCCAGCAGCTTAGAAACTAGCGGGAGCCGCTACAATGAGCAGTTCTTC.

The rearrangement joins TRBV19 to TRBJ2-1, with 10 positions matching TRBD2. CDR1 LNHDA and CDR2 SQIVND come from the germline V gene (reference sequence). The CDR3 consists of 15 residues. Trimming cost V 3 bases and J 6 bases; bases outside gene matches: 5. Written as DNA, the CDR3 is TGTGCCAGTAGTATCGGAGCGGGAGGGCCCAATGAGCAGTTCTTC. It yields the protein CASSIGAGGPNEQFF.

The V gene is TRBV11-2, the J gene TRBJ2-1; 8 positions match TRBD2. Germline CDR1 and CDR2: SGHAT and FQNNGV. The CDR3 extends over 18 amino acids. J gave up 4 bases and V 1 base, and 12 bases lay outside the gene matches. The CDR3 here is CASSLAQPGGPRYNEQFF. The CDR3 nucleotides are TGTGCCAGCAGCTTAGCCCAACCGGGAGGGCCGAGGTACAATGAGCAGTTCTTC.

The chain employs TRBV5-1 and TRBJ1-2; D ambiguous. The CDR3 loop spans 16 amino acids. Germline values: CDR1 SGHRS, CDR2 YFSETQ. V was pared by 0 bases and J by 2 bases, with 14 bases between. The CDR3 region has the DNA TGCGCCAGCAGCTTGGGTCCGCTGGCACAGAACTATGGCTACACCTTC. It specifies CASSLGPLAQNYGYTF.

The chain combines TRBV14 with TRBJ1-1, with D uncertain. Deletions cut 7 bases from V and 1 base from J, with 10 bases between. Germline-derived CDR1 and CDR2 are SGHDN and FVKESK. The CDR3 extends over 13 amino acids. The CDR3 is CASTLHQNTEAFF. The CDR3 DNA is TGTGCCAGCACCTTACACCAGAACACTGAAGCTTTCTTT.

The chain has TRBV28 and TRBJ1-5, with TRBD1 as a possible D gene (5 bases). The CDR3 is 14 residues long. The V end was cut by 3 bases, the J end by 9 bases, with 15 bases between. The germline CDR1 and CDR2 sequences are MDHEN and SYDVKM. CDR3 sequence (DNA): TGTGCCAGCAGTTTTGTGCAGGGAGGTACGCCCCAGCATTTT. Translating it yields CASSFVQGGTPQHF.

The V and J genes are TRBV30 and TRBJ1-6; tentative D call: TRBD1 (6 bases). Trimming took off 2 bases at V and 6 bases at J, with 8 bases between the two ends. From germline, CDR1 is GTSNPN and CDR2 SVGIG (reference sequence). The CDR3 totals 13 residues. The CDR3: CAWSLQGNSPLHF. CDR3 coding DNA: TGTGCCTGGAGTCTACAGGGTAATTCACCCCTCCACTTT.

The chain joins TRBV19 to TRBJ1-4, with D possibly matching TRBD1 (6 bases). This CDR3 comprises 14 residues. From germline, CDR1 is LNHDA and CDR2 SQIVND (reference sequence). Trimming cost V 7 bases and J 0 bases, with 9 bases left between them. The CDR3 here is CASMEGATNEKLFF. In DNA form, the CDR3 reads TGTGCCAGTATGGAGGGGGCAACTAATGAAAAACTGTTTTTT.

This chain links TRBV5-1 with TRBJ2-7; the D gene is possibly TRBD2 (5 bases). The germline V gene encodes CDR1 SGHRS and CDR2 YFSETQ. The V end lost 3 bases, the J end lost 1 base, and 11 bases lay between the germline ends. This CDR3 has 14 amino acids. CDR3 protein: CASSSWTESYEQYF. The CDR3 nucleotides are TGCGCCAGCAGCTCTTGGACTGAATCCTACGAGCAGTACTTC.

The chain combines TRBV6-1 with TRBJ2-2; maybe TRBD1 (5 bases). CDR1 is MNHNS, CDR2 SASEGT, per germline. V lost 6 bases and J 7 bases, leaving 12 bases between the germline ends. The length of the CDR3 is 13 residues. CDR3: CASRMQGFGELFF. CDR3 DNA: TGTGCCAGCAGGATGCAGGGTTTCGGGGAGCTGTTTTTT.

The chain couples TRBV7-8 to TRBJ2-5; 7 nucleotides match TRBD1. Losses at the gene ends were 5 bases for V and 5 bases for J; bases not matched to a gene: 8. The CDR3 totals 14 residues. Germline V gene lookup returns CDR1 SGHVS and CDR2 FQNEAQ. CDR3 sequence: CASSPRTGHETQYF. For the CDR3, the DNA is TGTGCCAGCAGCCCCAGGACAGGTCATGAGACCCAGTACTTC.